The source of this T cell receptor (beta chain) is a study of cytotoxic CD8 clonotypes in ibrutinib-treated CLL. Study overall: Patients gave response samples after a median around twelve months of treatment, range 6 to 36.

Data came from immunoSEQ multiplex PCR; TCRdb stores just in-frame clones and leaves some out. Among about 200,000 clones listed, nearly 80% were seen once. Germline assignment: CDR1 KGHSH and CDR2 LQKENI. V lost 0 bases and J 3 bases, leaving 6 bases between the germline ends. This CDR3 has 14 amino acids. Findings of the study overall: Increased clonality at ibrutinib response gave way to a return toward baseline at progression.

There are a few counts of this clone. What it binds is not known. Specimen: PBMCs, collected after 12 months of ibrutinib treatment. V is TRBV18 and J is TRBJ1-5; D is uncertain. This TCR derives from a human donor with chronic lymphocytic leukemia. The chain's CDR3 is CASSPPGFNQPQHF. The CDR3, as DNA: TGTGCCAGCTCACCACCAGGGTTCAATCAGCCCCAGCATTTT.